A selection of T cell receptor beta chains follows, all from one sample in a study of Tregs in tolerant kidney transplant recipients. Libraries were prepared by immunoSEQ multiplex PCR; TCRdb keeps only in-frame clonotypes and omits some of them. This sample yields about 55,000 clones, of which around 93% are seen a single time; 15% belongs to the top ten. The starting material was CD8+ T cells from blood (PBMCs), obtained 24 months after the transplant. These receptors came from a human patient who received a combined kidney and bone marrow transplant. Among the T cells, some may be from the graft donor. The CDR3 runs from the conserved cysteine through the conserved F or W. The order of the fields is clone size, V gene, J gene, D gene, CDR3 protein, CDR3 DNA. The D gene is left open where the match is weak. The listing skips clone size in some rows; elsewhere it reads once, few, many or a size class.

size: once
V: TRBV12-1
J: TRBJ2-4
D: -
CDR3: CASSSLPEGLLAKNIQYF
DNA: TGTGCCAGCAGCTCTCTTCCGGAGGGGCTGCTAGCCAAAAACATTCAGTACTTC

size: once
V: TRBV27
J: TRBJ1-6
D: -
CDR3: CASSLWPRGASPLHF
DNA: TGTGCCAGCAGTTTATGGCCTCGGGGAGCCTCACCCCTCCACTTT

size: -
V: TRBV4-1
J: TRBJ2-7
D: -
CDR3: CASSQDVAYEQYF
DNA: TGCGCCAGCAGCCAAGACGTTGCCTACGAGCAGTACTTC

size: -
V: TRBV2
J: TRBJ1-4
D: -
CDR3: CASSGEGGVGNEKLFF
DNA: TGTGCCAGCAGTGGCGAAGGAGGCGTGGGAAATGAAAAACTGTTTTTT

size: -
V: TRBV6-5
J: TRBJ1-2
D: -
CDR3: CASSYAAGHFNYGYTF
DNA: TGTGCCAGCAGTTACGCCGCTGGACACTTTAACTATGGCTACACCTTC

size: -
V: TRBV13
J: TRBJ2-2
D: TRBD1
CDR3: CASRRSRTGATGELFF
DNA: TGTGCCAGCAGACGTTCCAGGACAGGGGCCACCGGGGAGCTGTTTTTT

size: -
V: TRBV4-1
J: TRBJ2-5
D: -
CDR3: CASSQVVREIQETQYF
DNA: TGCGCCAGCAGCCAGGTGGTAAGGGAGATCCAAGAGACCCAGTACTTC

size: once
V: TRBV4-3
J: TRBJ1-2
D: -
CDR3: CASSQDWTANYGYTF
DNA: TGCGCCAGCAGCCAGGATTGGACAGCTAACTATGGCTACACCTTC

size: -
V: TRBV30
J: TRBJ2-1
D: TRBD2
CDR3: CAWTLAGGQFF
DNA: TGTGCCTGGACCCTGGCGGGGGGGCAGTTCTTC

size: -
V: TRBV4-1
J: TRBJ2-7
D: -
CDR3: CASSPGHHNYEQYF
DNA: TGCGCCAGCAGCCCGGGACACCATAACTACGAGCAGTACTTC

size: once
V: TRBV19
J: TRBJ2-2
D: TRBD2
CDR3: CASSPQGLAGAGELFF
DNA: TGTGCCAGTAGTCCCCAGGGACTAGCGGGAGCGGGGGAGCTGTTTTTT

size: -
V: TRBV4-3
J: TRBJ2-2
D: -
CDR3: CASSQAHLTQITGELFF
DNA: TGCGCCAGCAGCCAAGCCCATCTGACTCAGATCACCGGGGAGCTGTTTTTT

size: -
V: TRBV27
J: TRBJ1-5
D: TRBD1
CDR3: CASRTGVEGQPQHF
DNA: TGTGCCAGCAGGACAGGGGTTGAAGGGCAGCCCCAGCATTTT

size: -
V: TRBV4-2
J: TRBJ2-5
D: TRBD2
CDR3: CASSQDPAGRGGPGQYF
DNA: TGTGCCAGCAGCCAAGATCCCGCCGGCCGGGGGGGGCCAGGACAGTACTTC

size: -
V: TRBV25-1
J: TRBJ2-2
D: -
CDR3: CASSEFPADTTSTGELFF
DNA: TGTGCCAGCAGTGAATTCCCCGCGGACACAACGAGCACCGGGGAGCTGTTTTTT

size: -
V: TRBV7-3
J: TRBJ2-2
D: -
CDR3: CASSQTGTGELFF
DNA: TGTGCCAGCAGCCAAACGGGAACCGGGGAGCTGTTTTTT

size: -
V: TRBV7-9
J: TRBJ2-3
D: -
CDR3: CASRVGVTDTQYF
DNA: TGTGCCAGCAGGGTGGGAGTCACAGATACGCAGTATTTT

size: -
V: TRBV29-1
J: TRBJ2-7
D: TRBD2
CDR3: CSVEGLAGGPYEQYF
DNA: TGCAGCGTTGAGGGACTAGCGGGGGGGCCGTACGAGCAGTACTTC